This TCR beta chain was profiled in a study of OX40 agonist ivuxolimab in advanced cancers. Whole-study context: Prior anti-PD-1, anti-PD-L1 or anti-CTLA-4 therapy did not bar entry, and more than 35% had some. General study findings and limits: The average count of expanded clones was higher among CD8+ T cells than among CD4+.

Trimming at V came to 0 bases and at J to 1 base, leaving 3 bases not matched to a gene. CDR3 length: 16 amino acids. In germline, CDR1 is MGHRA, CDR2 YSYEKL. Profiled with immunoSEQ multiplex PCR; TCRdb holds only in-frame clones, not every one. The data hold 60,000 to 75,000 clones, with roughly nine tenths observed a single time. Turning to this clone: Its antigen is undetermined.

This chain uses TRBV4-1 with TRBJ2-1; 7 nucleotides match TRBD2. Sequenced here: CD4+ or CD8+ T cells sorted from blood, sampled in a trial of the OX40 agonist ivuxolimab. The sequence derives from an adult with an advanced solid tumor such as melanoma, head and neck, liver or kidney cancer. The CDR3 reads CASSQDASGSYNEQFF. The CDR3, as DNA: TGCGCCAGCAGCCAAGATGCTAGCGGATCCTACAATGAGCAGTTCTTC.